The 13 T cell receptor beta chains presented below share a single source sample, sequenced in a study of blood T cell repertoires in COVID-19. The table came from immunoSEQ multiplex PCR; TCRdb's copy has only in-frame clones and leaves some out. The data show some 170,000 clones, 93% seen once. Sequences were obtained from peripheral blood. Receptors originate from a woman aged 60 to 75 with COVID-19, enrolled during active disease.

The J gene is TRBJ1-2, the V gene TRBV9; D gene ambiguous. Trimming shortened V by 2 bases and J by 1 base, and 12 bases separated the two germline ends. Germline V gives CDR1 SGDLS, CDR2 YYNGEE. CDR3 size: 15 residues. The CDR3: CASSVGSGVNYGYTF. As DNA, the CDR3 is TGTGCCAGCAGCGTTGGGTCAGGCGTTAACTATGGCTACACCTTC.

DNA of the CDR3: TGTGCCAGCAGTTTAGAGTCGGGTCAGCCCCAGCATTTT. It codes for CASSLESGQPQHF. V is TRBV12-3 or TRBV12-4 and J is TRBJ1-5; D ambiguous. The V end lost 1 base, the J end lost 6 bases, and 7 bases lay between the germline ends. CDR3 length: 13 residues.

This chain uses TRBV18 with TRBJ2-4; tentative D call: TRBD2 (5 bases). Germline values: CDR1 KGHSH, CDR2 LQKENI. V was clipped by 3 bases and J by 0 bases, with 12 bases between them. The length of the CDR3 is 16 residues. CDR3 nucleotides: TGTGCCAGCTCACCCCGGGATACTATAGCCAAAAACATTCAGTACTTC. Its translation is CASSPRDTIAKNIQYF.

The CDR3 protein is CAAGGDRVADTQYF. CDR3 nucleotides: TGTGCCGCCGGCGGGGACAGGGTTGCAGATACGCAGTATTTT. This chain connects TRBV2 to TRBJ2-3; 9 bases map to TRBD1. V was pared by 11 bases and J by 4 bases, with 10 bases of the junction left unmatched. The CDR3 sequence is 14 residues long. CDR1 SNHLY and CDR2 FYNNEI come from the germline V gene.

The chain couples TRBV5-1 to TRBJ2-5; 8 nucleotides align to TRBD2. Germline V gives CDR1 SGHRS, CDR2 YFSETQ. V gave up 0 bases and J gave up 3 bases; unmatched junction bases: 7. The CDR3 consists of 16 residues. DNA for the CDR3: TGCGCCAGCAGCTTGGTTTTGCGGGGGGATAAAGAGACCCAGTACTTC. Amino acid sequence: CASSLVLRGDKETQYF.

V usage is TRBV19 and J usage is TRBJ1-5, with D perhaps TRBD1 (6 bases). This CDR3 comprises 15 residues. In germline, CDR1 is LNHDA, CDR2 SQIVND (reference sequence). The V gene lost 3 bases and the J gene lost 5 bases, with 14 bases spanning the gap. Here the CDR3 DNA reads TGTGCCAGTAGTATTATGGGGCAGGGGCATCAGCCCCAGCATTTT. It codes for CASSIMGQGHQPQHF.

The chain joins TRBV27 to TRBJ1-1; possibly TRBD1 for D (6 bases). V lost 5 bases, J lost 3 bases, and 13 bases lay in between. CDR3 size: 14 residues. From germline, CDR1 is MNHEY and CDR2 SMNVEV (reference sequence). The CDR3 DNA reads TGTGCCAGCAGTACGGTCAGGGGTTACACTGAAGCTTTCTTT. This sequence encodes CASSTVRGYTEAFF.

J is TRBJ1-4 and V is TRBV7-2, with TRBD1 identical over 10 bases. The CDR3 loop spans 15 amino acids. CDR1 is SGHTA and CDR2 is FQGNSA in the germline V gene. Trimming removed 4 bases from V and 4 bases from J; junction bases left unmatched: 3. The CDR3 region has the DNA TGTGCCAGCAGCTACGACAGGGGGCATAATGAAAAACTGTTTTTT. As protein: CASSYDRGHNEKLFF.

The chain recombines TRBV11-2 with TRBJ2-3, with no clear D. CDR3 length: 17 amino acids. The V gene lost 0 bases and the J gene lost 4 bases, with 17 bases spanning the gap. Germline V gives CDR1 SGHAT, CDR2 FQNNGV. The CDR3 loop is CASSLDSGVRMADTQYF. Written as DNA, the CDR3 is TGTGCCAGCAGCTTAGATTCCGGAGTAAGGATGGCAGATACGCAGTATTTT. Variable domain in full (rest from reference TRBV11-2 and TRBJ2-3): EAGVAQSPRYKIIEKRQSVAFWCNPISGHATLYWYQQILGQGPKLLIQFQNNGVVDDSQLPKDRFSAERLKGVDSTLKIQPAKLEDSAVYLCASSLDSGVRMADTQYFGPGTRLTVL.

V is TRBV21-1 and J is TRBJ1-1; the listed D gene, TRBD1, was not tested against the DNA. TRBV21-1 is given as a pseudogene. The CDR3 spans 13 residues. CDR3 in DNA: TGTGCCACCCCCAGGGGTTGTGGTCGGAAAGCTTTCTTT. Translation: CATPRGCGRKAFF.

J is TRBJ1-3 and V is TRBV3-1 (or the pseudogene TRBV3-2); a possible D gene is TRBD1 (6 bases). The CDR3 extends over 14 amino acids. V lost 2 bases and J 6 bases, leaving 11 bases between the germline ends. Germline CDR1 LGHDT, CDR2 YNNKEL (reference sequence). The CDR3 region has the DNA TGTGCCAGCAGCCAAAGACAGGAGCTAAACACCATATATTTT. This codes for CASSQRQELNTIYF.

The CDR3 nucleotides are TGTGCCATCAGTGACCCGGGGGGGCCCGAGCAGTACTTC. Protein sequence: CAISDPGGPEQYF. V and J are TRBV10-3 and TRBJ2-7; TRBD2 aligns across 8 bases. The CDR3 is 13 residues long. The V gene end was trimmed by 3 bases and the J gene end by 6 bases; junction bases not matched to a gene: 4. Germline CDR1 ENHRY, CDR2 SYGVKD.

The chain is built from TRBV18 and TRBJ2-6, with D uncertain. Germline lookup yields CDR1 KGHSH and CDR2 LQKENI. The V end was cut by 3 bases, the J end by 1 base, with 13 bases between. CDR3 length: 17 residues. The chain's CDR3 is CASSPGLQVSGANVLTF. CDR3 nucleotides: TGTGCCAGCTCACCCGGCCTCCAGGTTTCTGGGGCCAACGTCCTGACTTTC.